The 6 T cell receptor beta chains given below trace back to one sample, sequenced in a study of T cell responses to AZD1222 COVID-19 vaccine. Sequenced by immunoSEQ multiplex PCR; TCRdb stores in-frame clones only, minus some. The data hold some 140,000 clones, with about 92% observed a single time. Sequenced material: peripheral blood, taken on day 0 of AZD1222 vaccination. Receptors originate from an adult in good health.

The chain couples TRBV7-8 to TRBJ2-2; the D gene could be TRBD1 or TRBD2 (7 bases each). The germline V gene encodes CDR1 SGHVS and CDR2 FQNEAQ. The CDR3 extends over 15 amino acids. V lost 1 base to trimming and J lost 4 bases, with 10 bases between them. The chain's CDR3 is CASSLVRGGTGELFF. CDR3 bases: TGTGCCAGCAGCTTAGTCAGGGGGGGCACCGGGGAGCTGTTTTTT.

V usage is TRBV27 and J usage is TRBJ1-5; weak D call: TRBD1 (6 bases). The V and J ends lost 3 bases and 5 bases respectively, with 20 bases between them. CDR1 MNHEY and CDR2 SMNVEV come from the germline V gene (reference sequence). The CDR3 is made up of 17 amino acids. DNA of the CDR3: TGTGCCAGCAGTTTGGAGGGGGGCAGGGGAGGTTATCAGCCCCAGCATTTT. Translated, it gives CASSLEGGRGGYQPQHF.

This clone was counted at least ten times. The chain couples TRBV28 to TRBJ2-2; tentative D call: TRBD1 (5 bases). Germline CDR1 is MDHEN and CDR2 is SYDVKM. Trimming left V 3 bases short and J 0 bases short, with 11 bases between. This CDR3 region has 16 residues. CDR3 in amino acids: CASSFLRTTNTGELFF. The DNA for the CDR3 is TGTGCCAGCAGTTTTCTCCGGACAACGAACACCGGGGAGCTGTTTTTT.

The chain combines TRBV9 with TRBJ1-2, with unresolved D. The germline CDR1 and CDR2 sequences are SGDLS and YYNGEE. V lost 3 bases, J lost 7 bases, and 16 bases lay in between. The CDR3 is 14 amino acids. In DNA, the CDR3 is TGTGCCAGCAGCGCCCGACAAGAAGGGTCTGGCTACACCTTC. Amino acids: CASSARQEGSGYTF. Full variable domain (outside the CDR3, taken from reference TRBV9 and TRBJ1-2): DSGVTQTPKHLITATGQRVTLRCSPRSGDLSVYWYQQSLDQGLQFLIQYYNGEERAKGNILERFSAQQFPDLHSELNLSSLELGDSALYFCASSARQEGSGYTFGSGTRLTVV.

This rearrangement joins TRBV6-2 or TRBV6-3 to TRBJ1-1; D gene ambiguous. Per germline, CDR1 MNHEY and CDR2 SVGEGT. Trimming removed 4 bases from V and 1 base from J, with 7 bases in between. This CDR3 is 13 amino acids long. CDR3 sequence reads: CASSSWGNTEAFF. The CDR3 DNA sequence: TGTGCCAGCAGTTCTTGGGGGAACACTGAAGCTTTCTTT.

The DNA of the CDR3 is TGTGCCAGCAGCGTACAGGGGGCCGGCAATGAGCAGTTCTTC. It codes for CASSVQGAGNEQFF. The rearrangement uses TRBV7-2 and TRBJ2-1; 9 bases are shared with TRBD1. Germline V gene lookup returns CDR1 SGHTA and CDR2 FQGNSA. V gave up 5 bases and J gave up 6 bases; unmatched junction bases: 5. The length of the CDR3 is 14 residues.